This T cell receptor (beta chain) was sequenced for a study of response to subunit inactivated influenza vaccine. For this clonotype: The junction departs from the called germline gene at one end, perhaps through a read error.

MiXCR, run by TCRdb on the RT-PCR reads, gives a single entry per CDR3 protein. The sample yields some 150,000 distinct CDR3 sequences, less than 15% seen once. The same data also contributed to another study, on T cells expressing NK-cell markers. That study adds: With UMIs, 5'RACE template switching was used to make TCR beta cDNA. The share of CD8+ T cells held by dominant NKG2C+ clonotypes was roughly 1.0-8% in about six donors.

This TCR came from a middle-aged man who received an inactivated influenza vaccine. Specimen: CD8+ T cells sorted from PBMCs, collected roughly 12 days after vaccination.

The CDR3 loop is CAISEVSSTDTQCF. CDR3 nucleotide sequence: TGTGCCATCAGTGAGGTCTCTAGCACAGATACGCAGTGTTTT. This rearrangement joins TRBV10-3 to TRBJ2-3; TRBD2 is a possible D gene (5 bases). This CDR3 comprises 14 residues. Germline-derived CDR1 and CDR2 are ENHRY and SYGVKD.